A selection of T cell receptor beta chains follows, all from one sample in a study of T cells in Graves' hyperthyroidism and ophthalmopathy. TCRdb used MiXCR to reprocess the multiplex PCR reads, holding one entry per CDR3 protein. The table records about 360,000 distinct CDR3 sequences, just under 25% of them present only once. The source material was blood. These receptors were obtained from a man aged 45-60 years with Graves' hyperthyroidism. Both conserved end residues are part of each CDR3. A D gene is named only where the DNA matches it firmly. Rows may omit the clone size; those that give it use once, few, many or a size class.

V gene,J gene,D gene,clone size,CDR3 protein,CDR3 DNA
TRBV2,TRBJ1-1,.,.,CASRAGLGAFF,TGTGCCAGCAGGGCAGGCCTGGGAGCTTTCTTT
TRBV28,TRBJ2-7,TRBD1,.,CATQRQGAGEQYF,TGTGCCACCCAGCGACAGGGGGCAGGCGAGCAGTACTTC
TRBV12-3/TRBV12-4,TRBJ2-5,.,many,CASILEGGVQETQYF,TGTGCCAGCATCCTAGAAGGAGGGGTGCAAGAGACCCAGTACTTC
TRBV29-1,TRBJ2-1,.,.,CSVEDFRDNEQFF,TGCAGCGTTGAAGACTTCAGGGACAATGAGCAGTTCTTC
TRBV6-1,TRBJ2-5,TRBD1,many,CASSDIQGWGETQYF,TGTGCCAGCAGTGACATACAGGGGTGGGGAGAGACCCAGTACTTC
TRBV30,TRBJ1-2,.,few,CAWVGTRGHGYTF,TGTGCCTGGGTAGGGACCCGAGGCCATGGCTACACCTTC
TRBV7-2,TRBJ2-1,TRBD2,.,CASSLYRGSNEFF,TGTGCCAGCAGCTTATACCGCGGGAGTAATGAGTTCTTC
TRBV28,TRBJ2-5,.,many,CASSRGETQYF,TGTGCCAGCAGTAGAGGGGAGACCCAGTACTTC
TRBV7-2,TRBJ2-1,.,.,CASSLVSADLMYNEQFF,TGTGCCAGCAGCTTAGTCTCAGCAGACCTGATGTACAATGAGCAGTTCTTC
TRBV9,TRBJ2-7,TRBD1,.,CASSVGGTELYEQYF,TGTGCCAGCAGCGTAGGAGGGACAGAGCTTTACGAGCAATACTTC
TRBV5-1,TRBJ2-1,TRBD2,.,CASSLIAGHNEQFF,TGTGCCAGCAGCTTGATAGCGGGACACAATGAGCAGTTCTTC
TRBV12-3/TRBV12-4,TRBJ2-7,.,many,CASSPTEAPYEQYF,TGTGCCAGCAGCCCGACGGAGGCTCCCTACGAGCAGTACTTC
TRBV7-9,TRBJ2-7,.,few,CASSLGSGFYEQYF,TGTGCCAGCAGCTTAGGGAGCGGGTTCTACGAGCAGTACTTC
TRBV25-1,TRBJ2-3,.,many,CASSGSGNNVDTQYF,TGTGCCAGCAGTGGGTCCGGGAACAATGTAGATACGCAGTATTTT
TRBV3-1,TRBJ2-5,.,.,CASSQDTTGVQYF,TGTGCCAGCAGCCAAGATACGACAGGCGTACAGTACTTC